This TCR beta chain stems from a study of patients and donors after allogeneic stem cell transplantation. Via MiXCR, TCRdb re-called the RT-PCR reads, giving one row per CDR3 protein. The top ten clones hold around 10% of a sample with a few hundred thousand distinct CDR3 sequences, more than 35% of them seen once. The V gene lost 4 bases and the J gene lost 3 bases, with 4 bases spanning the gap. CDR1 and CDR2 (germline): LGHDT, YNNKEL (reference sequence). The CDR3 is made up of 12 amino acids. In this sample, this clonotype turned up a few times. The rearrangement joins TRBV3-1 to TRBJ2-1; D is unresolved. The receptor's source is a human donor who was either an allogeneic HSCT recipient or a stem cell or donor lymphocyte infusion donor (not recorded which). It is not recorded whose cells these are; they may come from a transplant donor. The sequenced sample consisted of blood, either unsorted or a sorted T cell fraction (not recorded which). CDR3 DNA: TGTGCCAGCAGCCTCAACTACAATGAGCAGTTCTTC. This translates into CASSLNYNEQFF.